This T cell receptor beta chain derives from a study of cytomegalovirus exposure and HLA in healthy donors. 13 Jbeta primers and 60 Vbeta primers were used for the PCR. The data were produced by immunoSEQ multiplex PCR, yet TCRdb's version contains in-frame clones alone and is incomplete. The sample records 70,000 to 100,000 clones, over 55% being singletons. V gave up 1 base and J gave up 6 bases, with 6 bases separating them. CDR1 LGHNA and CDR2 YNFKEQ come from the germline V gene. The CDR3 totals 13 residues. The sequenced sample consisted of PBMCs. This receptor was obtained from a woman aged 45-65 years in good health and CMV-seropositive. The chain couples TRBV4-2 to TRBJ2-2; D is unresolved. The CDR3 is CASSQVVAGELFF. In DNA, the CDR3 is TGTGCCAGCAGCCAAGTAGTGGCCGGGGAGCTGTTTTTT.